These 24 T cell receptor beta chains originate from one sample sequenced in a study of human T cells and chemical hapten exposure. MiXCR, applied by TCRdb to the RACE reads, yields one record per CDR3 protein. The data show some 80,000 distinct CDR3 sequences, roughly 10% seen once. Time point meaning: patch test 2, 6 weeks after DPC sensitization. Treatment of the sample: therapeutic diphenylcyclopropenone sensitization with weekly scalp DPC. This sample comprised whole blood, obtained in connection with sensitization to the hapten diphenylcyclopropenone (DPC). These receptors came from a woman in her 30s with alopecia areata. Some clones in this sample may be carry-over from other donors' samples.

Remarks on this clonotype: A read error is possible here, since a much larger clone lies one base away. This chain connects TRBV6-1 to TRBJ1-5; D is unclear. The CDR3 is 14 amino acids. With 3 bases removed from V and 3 bases from J, the gap between germline ends came to 9 bases. CDR1 is MNHNS, CDR2 SASEGT, per germline. In DNA form, the CDR3 reads TGTGCCAGCAGTGAGAGGTATAACAATCAGCCCCAGCATTTT. Its protein is CASSERYNNQPQHF.

In this sample, this clonotype turned up many times. The chain links TRBV7-2 to TRBJ2-3, with D unresolved. V shed 5 bases and J shed 2 bases, with 14 bases lying between them. The CDR3 runs to 15 residues. Germline loops: CDR1 SGHTA, CDR2 FQGNSA. This CDR3 is CASSPQRDFTDTQYF. CDR3 bases: TGTGCCAGCAGCCCACAGCGTGACTTCACAGATACGCAGTATTTT.

This clonotype was seen ten or more times. The CDR3 loop reads CASSGLEVFNEQFF. In DNA, the CDR3 is TGTGCCAGCAGCGGACTAGAGGTCTTCAATGAGCAGTTCTTC. The V call is TRBV2, the J call TRBJ2-1, with 7 bases that match TRBD2. CDR3 size: 14 residues. Germline values: CDR1 SNHLY, CDR2 FYNNEI. V dropped 6 bases and J dropped 6; count of bases not matched to a gene: 8.

This clonotype was counted only a few times. V usage is TRBV7-9 and J usage is TRBJ1-2; TRBD1 is a possible D gene (6 bases). CDR1 is SEHNR, CDR2 FQNEAQ, per germline (reference sequence). Trimming cost V 0 bases and J 10 bases, with 15 bases left between them. The CDR3 length is 14 residues. The CDR3 spells CASSLAARGDDYTF. CDR3 sequence (DNA): TGTGCCAGCAGCTTAGCCGCCAGGGGTGATGACTACACCTTC.

This clonotype was seen ten or more times. V usage is TRBV28 and J usage is TRBJ2-7, with 9 bases that match TRBD2. V lost 6 bases and J lost 3; bases outside the gene matches: 6. Germline CDR1 is MDHEN and CDR2 is SYDVKM. The CDR3 extends over 14 amino acids. The CDR3 nucleotides read TGTGCCAGCAGGACGCCTAGCGGGATCTACGAGCAGTACTTC. This translates into CASRTPSGIYEQYF. The variable domain in full, completed from reference TRBV28 and TRBJ2-7, reads DVKVTQSSRYLVKRTGEKVFLECVQDMDHENMFWYRQDPGLGLRLIYFSYDVKMKEKGDIPEGYSVSREKKERFSLILESASTNQTSMYLCASRTPSGIYEQYFGPGTRLTVT.

There are a few counts of this clonotype. The chain employs TRBV6-6 and TRBJ1-5; TRBD1 is a possible D gene (5 bases). CDR1 and CDR2 from the germline V gene are MNHNY and SVGAGI (reference sequence). This CDR3 region has 16 residues. The V and J ends lost 3 bases and 2 bases respectively, with 14 bases between them. The CDR3 here is CASSYLAGTGNQPQHF. CDR3 DNA sequence: TGTGCCAGCAGTTATTTGGCAGGGACGGGCAATCAGCCCCAGCATTTT.

This clonotype was seen a handful of times. The CDR3 loop is CASSHPTRRQETQYF. In nucleotides, the CDR3 is TGCGCCAGCAGCCATCCGACCAGGAGACAAGAGACCCAGTACTTC. This chain connects TRBV4-1 to TRBJ2-5, with no clear D. The CDR3 runs to 15 residues. The ends were cut back, 3 bases at V and 2 bases at J, with 13 bases in the middle. Germline lookup yields CDR1 MGHRA and CDR2 YSYEKL.

A few counts support this clonotype. V gene TRBV28 combines with J gene TRBJ2-2; TRBD2 is a possible D gene (6 bases). The germline CDR1 and CDR2 sequences are MDHEN and SYDVKM. V gave up 2 bases and J gave up 0 bases, with 7 bases separating them. The length of the CDR3 is 15 residues. CDR3 region: CASSLLAPNTGELFF. The CDR3 nucleotides read TGTGCCAGCAGTTTACTAGCGCCGAACACCGGGGAGCTGTTTTTT. The full variable domain, in which reference TRBV28 and TRBJ2-2 provide the parts outside the CDR3, is DVKVTQSSRYLVKRTGEKVFLECVQDMDHENMFWYRQDPGLGLRLIYFSYDVKMKEKGDIPEGYSVSREKKERFSLILESASTNQTSMYLCASSLLAPNTGELFFGEGSRLTVL.

The chain uses TRBV6-2 or TRBV6-3 and TRBJ2-1, with unresolved D. This CDR3 has 13 residues. Germline V gene lookup returns CDR1 MNHEY and CDR2 SVGEGT. V was clipped by 8 bases and J by 1 base, with 9 bases between them. The CDR3 nucleotides read TGTGCCAGCTACGGCGGATCCTACAATGAGCAGTTCTTC. Its protein product is CASYGGSYNEQFF.

This clonotype was seen many times. The gene calls are TRBV5-1 and TRBJ2-1; D is unclear. The CDR3 is made up of 15 amino acids. CDR1 SGHRS and CDR2 YFSETQ come from the germline V gene. The germline V and J ends were trimmed by 4 bases and 6 bases, with 17 bases remaining between them. CDR3 amino acids: CASSLTGPSANEQFF. CDR3 nucleotide sequence: TGCGCCAGCAGCCTTACCGGGCCCTCTGCCAATGAGCAGTTCTTC.

This clonotype was picked up many times. V and J are TRBV4-3 and TRBJ2-1; 11 bases line up with TRBD2. J lost 7 bases, V lost 1 base, and 9 bases had no gene match. The CDR3 loop spans 17 amino acids. Germline V gene data show CDR1 as LGHNA and CDR2 as YSLEER. Here the CDR3 reads CASSQAHSGGARNEQFF. The CDR3 DNA is TGCGCCAGCAGCCAAGCCCATAGCGGGGGGGCTCGTAATGAGCAGTTCTTC.

There are many counts of this clonotype. The chain's CDR3 is CASSYELGTAVATGANVLTF. The CDR3 DNA is TGTGCCAGCAGTTACGAACTCGGGACAGCTGTTGCTACTGGGGCCAACGTCCTGACTTTC. The rearrangement uses TRBV6-2 or TRBV6-3 and TRBJ2-6; 7 bases agree with TRBD1. CDR1 is MNHEY and CDR2 is SVGEGT in the germline V gene. The CDR3 runs to 20 residues. The trim removed 2 bases at V and 2 bases at J, leaving 15 bases unmatched.

The J gene is TRBJ1-6, the V gene TRBV5-5, with D tentatively TRBD1 (5 bases). The CDR3 has 14 amino acids. V lost 4 bases and J lost 5, with 10 bases in between. CDR1 SGHKS and CDR2 YYEKEE come from the germline V gene (reference sequence). This CDR3 is CASSLGADNSPLHF. The CDR3 DNA is TGTGCCAGCAGCCTAGGGGCAGATAATTCACCCCTCCACTTT. Looking up the rest from reference TRBV5-5 and TRBJ1-6 gives the full variable domain: DAGVTQSPTHLIKTRGQQVTLRCSPISGHKSVSWYQQVLGQGPQFIFQYYEKEERGRGNFPDRFSARQFPNYSSELNVNALLLGDSALYLCASSLGADNSPLHFGNGTRLTVT.

This clonotype was counted only a few times. The V gene is TRBV3-1, the J gene TRBJ1-6; weak D call: TRBD1 (5 bases). Germline V gene data show CDR1 as LGHDT and CDR2 as YNNKEL (reference sequence). V was cut by 0 bases and J by 7 bases, with 13 bases left in between. This CDR3 is built from 16 residues. CDR3 in amino acids: CASSQDRGVPNSPLHF. The DNA for the CDR3 is TGTGCCAGCAGCCAAGATCGAGGGGTACCCAATTCACCCCTCCACTTT.

This clonotype was counted many times. The CDR3 loop is CASSPGTAVLPLHF. The DNA for the CDR3 is TGTGCCAGCAGTCCCGGGACGGCCGTTCTGCCCCTCCACTTT. V usage is TRBV12-3 or TRBV12-4 and J usage is TRBJ1-6; D is perhaps TRBD1 (5 bases). V gave up 5 bases and J gave up 13 bases, with 18 bases separating them. CDR3 length: 14 residues.

This clonotype was picked up many times. The rearrangement joins TRBV5-4 to TRBJ1-1; TRBD1 matches 12 bases. Germline trimming cut 3 bases from V and 4 bases from J; bases unmatched to any gene: 4. The CDR3 has 15 residues. Germline-derived CDR1 and CDR2 are SGHNT and YYREEE (reference sequence). The CDR3 DNA reads as TGTGCCAGCAGCTCGACGGGACAGGGGGCCACTGAAGCTTTCTTT. It is translated as CASSSTGQGATEAFF.

The chain has TRBV29-1 and TRBJ2-1, with TRBD2 identical over 13 bases. Germline CDR1 is SQVTM and CDR2 is ANQGSEA. Losses at the gene ends were 7 bases for V and 4 bases for J; bases not matched to a gene: 10. The CDR3 runs to 16 residues. The CDR3 here is CSAGNRLAGGYNEQFF. The CDR3 DNA reads TGCAGCGCTGGGAACAGACTAGCGGGGGGATACAATGAGCAGTTCTTC.

This clonotype has a count of ten or more. The chain links TRBV4-3 to TRBJ2-1, with D possibly being TRBD1 (5 bases). Germline CDR1 and CDR2: LGHNA and YSLEER. This CDR3 spans 16 amino acids. V dropped 0 bases and J dropped 0 bases, with 9 bases sitting between them. The CDR3 coding sequence is TGCGCCAGCAGCCAAGATGGGGCAAGCTCCTACAATGAGCAGTTCTTC. Its protein product is CASSQDGASSYNEQFF.

This clonotype was seen at least ten times. The chain uses TRBV11-2 and TRBJ2-7; 7 bases align to TRBD2. This CDR3 contains 16 residues. From germline, CDR1 is SGHAT and CDR2 FQNNGV. Trimming removed 5 bases from V and 4 bases from J; junction bases left unmatched: 14. CDR3 loop: CASSGSLAAKQYEQYF. The CDR3 DNA is TGTGCCAGCAGCGGTTCGCTAGCGGCGAAGCAATACGAGCAGTACTTC.

This clonotype has ten or more counts. The CDR3 DNA is TGTGCCACCAGTGCCGGGGGCTCTGGGGCCAACGTCCTGACTTTC. It specifies CATSAGGSGANVLTF. The chain has TRBV24-1 and TRBJ2-6; D is perhaps TRBD2 (6 bases). From germline, CDR1 is KGHDR and CDR2 SFDVKD. The CDR3 runs 15 residues. Trimming shortened V by 5 bases and J by 0 bases, and 7 bases separated the two germline ends.

This clonotype appeared many times. The gene calls are TRBV11-3 and TRBJ1-5, with D perhaps TRBD1 (6 bases). Germline loops: CDR1 SGHNT, CDR2 YENEEA. The CDR3 is 13 residues long. Trimming removed 7 bases at V and 4 bases at J, with 11 bases between. CDR3 DNA sequence: TGTGCCAGCACCGATGACAGGAATCAGCCCCAGCATTTT. Amino acids: CASTDDRNQPQHF.

The sample holds a few counts of this clonotype. The chain combines TRBV20-1 with TRBJ2-5; D is perhaps TRBD1 (5 bases). Germline-derived CDR1 and CDR2 are DFQATT and SNEGSKA (reference sequence). V was clipped by 5 bases and J by 5 bases, with 15 bases between them. The CDR3 is 13 residues long. CDR3 region: CSAGRFRVETQYF. DNA for the CDR3: TGCAGTGCTGGAAGGTTCAGGGTGGAGACCCAGTACTTC.

Ten or more counts support this clonotype. The V gene is TRBV5-1, the J gene TRBJ1-6, with TRBD1 as a possible D gene (5 bases). V lost 4 bases and J 7 bases, leaving 15 bases between the germline ends. CDR1 SGHRS and CDR2 YFSETQ come from the germline V gene. The CDR3 runs 15 residues. The CDR3 reads CASSVRGERNSPLHF. CDR3 nucleotides: TGCGCCAGCAGCGTCCGGGGCGAGAGGAATTCACCCCTCCACTTT.

This clonotype came up many times. This chain links TRBV28 with TRBJ1-2, with D possibly TRBD1 on 6 matching bases. CDR3 size: 12 residues. Germline CDR1 reads MDHEN; CDR2 reads SYDVKM. Trimming left V 6 bases short and J 5 bases short, with 10 bases between. The CDR3 DNA follows: TGTGCCAGCAGCTTAGGGGGGTATGGCTACACCTTC. Residues: CASSLGGYGYTF.